Each of the 6 T cell receptor beta chains below was sequenced from the same sample in a study of graft-versus-host responses after intestinal transplantation. Their antigens remain unidentified. TCRdb keeps only in-frame clones here, not all; method: immunoSEQ multiplex PCR. The table has approximately 130,000 clones, roughly nine tenths seen once. The starting material was unstimulated CD4+ T cells sorted from spleen or lymph node cells, obtained before intestinal transplant. Source of these receptors: a human donor who received an intestinal transplant.

The chain combines TRBV4-1 with TRBJ2-4; the match to TRBD2 covers 14 bases. The CDR3 spans 18 residues. V shed 4 bases, J shed 0 bases, and the junction held 5 bases outside the gene matches. Germline V gene data show CDR1 as MGHRA and CDR2 as YSYEKL. In nucleotides, the CDR3 is TGCGCCAGCAGCCCGGGACTAGCGGGGGAACGAGCCAAAAACATTCAGTACTTC. This encodes CASSPGLAGERAKNIQYF.

This clone was detected only once. The J gene is TRBJ1-1, the V gene TRBV5-1; maybe TRBD1 (5 bases). Trimming stripped 2 bases from V and 8 bases from J, with 13 bases between. Per germline, CDR1 SGHRS and CDR2 YFSETQ. The CDR3 extends over 13 amino acids. CDR3 residues: CASSFGGSKEAFF. In DNA, the CDR3 is TGCGCCAGCAGCTTTGGGGGTAGTAAAGAAGCTTTCTTT.

The rearrangement links TRBV29-1 to TRBJ2-7; TRBD2 matches 9 bases. CDR3 length: 16 amino acids. CDR1 SQVTM and CDR2 ANQGSEA come from the germline V gene. J gave up 0 bases and V 1 base, and 7 bases lay outside the gene matches. CDR3 DNA sequence: TGCAGCGTTGAAGGGGGTCTAGCGGGGACCTCCTACGAGCAGTACTTC. Translation gives CSVEGGLAGTSYEQYF.

V usage is TRBV5-1 and J usage is TRBJ2-1; 11 bases line up with TRBD2. The CDR3 runs to 16 residues. Trimming cost V 4 bases and J 4 bases; bases outside gene matches: 7. CDR1 and CDR2 from the germline V gene are SGHRS and YFSETQ. The CDR3 coding sequence is TGCGCCAGCAGCGCCCTTTGGACTAGCGGGTACAATGAGCAGTTCTTC. Protein: CASSALWTSGYNEQFF.

This clone was detected only a few times. The chain combines TRBV5-1 with TRBJ1-1; D not resolved. V gave up 4 bases and J gave up 3 bases, with 4 bases separating them. In germline, CDR1 is SGHRS, CDR2 YFSETQ. The CDR3 has 11 residues. The CDR3 sequence: CASSMDTEAFF. The CDR3 bases are TGCGCCAGCAGCATGGACACTGAAGCTTTCTTT. The full variable domain, rest sourced from reference TRBV5-1 and TRBJ1-1, is KAGVTQTPRYLIKTRGQQVTLSCSPISGHRSVSWYQQTPGQGLQFLFEYFSETQRNKGNFPGRFSGRQFSNSRSEMNVSTLELGDSALYLCASSMDTEAFFGQGTRLTVV.

As DNA, the CDR3 is TGTGCCAGCAGTCCCCGTGGCAGTACCTACGAGCAGTACTTC. Translating gives CASSPRGSTYEQYF. The chain couples TRBV6-5 to TRBJ2-7; the D is unclear. Trimming left V 5 bases short and J 2 bases short, with 13 bases between. The length of the CDR3 is 14 residues. Looked up from germline, CDR1 is MNHEY and CDR2 is SVGAGI.